This note documents a single T cell receptor (beta chain) sequence. Its antigen is not identified. A junction end diverges from the germline sequence, so it may reflect a read error. There are 16 residues in the CDR3. Germline CDR1 PRHDT, CDR2 FYEKMQ (reference sequence). Using MiXCR, TCRdb re-called clones from the PCR reads. The sample holds roughly 24,000 clones, 18% seen once. Treatment of any kind had been given to no patient before thyroid surgery. The sample belongs to a study of metastatic and nonmetastatic thyroid tumors. Study details: It was across blood and tumor or nodule tissue from malignant and benign thyroid patients that repertoires were compared. Regarding the study as a whole: Reportedly, malignant thyroid tumors had significantly higher TCR beta diversity than benign nodules, in blood and tumor.

The source material was adjacent normal tissue. The chain joins TRBV13 to TRBJ2-7; TRBD2 agrees at 10 bases. The source of this sequence is a male donor with papillary thyroid cancer or a benign thyroid nodule (not recorded which). Some clones in this sample may be carry-over from other donors' samples. CDR3 nucleotides: TGTGCCAGCAGCTCATTAGCGGGGGGCAGCTCCTACGTGCAGTACTTC. It yields the protein CASSSLAGGSSYVQYF.